This entry features one T cell receptor beta chain sequence. This clonotype was detected ten times or more. What this receptor recognizes is not known. Per-base qualities were not stored, and no clone one base away is much larger. The sample belongs to a study of molecular identifiers for immune sequencing clone quantification (dated by TCRdb to the late 2010s). In the study overall: For a replicate experiment, RNA from approximately 20,000 or 100,000 naive CD8 T cells was divided into five aliquots, and four of the five aliquots were sequenced. This methods study used CD8 T cells to benchmark TCR RNA copy counting and molecular-identifier clustering-based TCR repertoire sequencing (MIDCIRS).

Naive CD8 T cell libraries were made from approximately 22,000 to 940,000 sorted cells using 10%, 30% or 50% of purified RNA. Naive CD8 T cells were FACS-sorted as CD8+CD4-CCR7+CD45RA+ on a BD FACSAria II into RLT Plus buffer. Nine to eleven TCR copies' worth of Jurkat RNA were spiked into roughly 19,000-1,000,000 naive CD8 T cell samples to test detection sensitivity. CD8 T cells were enriched using RosetteSep CD8+ T Cell Enrichment Cocktail and Ficoll-Paque, and the enriched cells then underwent ACK red cell lysis. What the study reported, not specific to this receptor: Spiked-in Jurkat TCR RNA (approximately 10 copies' worth), which is not part of the donor repertoire, was contained in the naive libraries. The sizes of highly expanded clones could end up underestimated when identical TCR molecules share a barcode. In CMV-specific effector cells, clones with more than 20 RNA copies contained over 98% of molecules, whereas in naive cells such clones contained under 1% of molecules. When barcode sub-clustering was omitted, TCR diversity was inflated by chimeric consensus sequences, with chimeras reaching as high as 47%. A single cell's worth of spiked-in Jurkat TCR RNA was reported detectable even among 750,000 to 1,000,000 naive CD8 T cells. Modeling indicated about three TCR RNA copies recovered per cell, compared with around 10 by digital PCR, which implies a capture efficiency of approximately 30%.

The protocol used for the library was PCR. Sequencing was carried out with an Illumina HiSeq 4000. Bulk TCR libraries were prepared as previously described, using TCR primers listed in Table S5. The Qiagen AllPrep DNA/RNA kit was used to purify total RNA. Before analysis, reads from multiple sequencing runs of one library were combined. The source study handled its data this way. Only reads with exact TCR constant sequence were kept, trimmed to 150 nt, and grouped by their 12-nt molecular barcodes. Within each barcode group, reads were sub-clustered at a 15% Levenshtein threshold, and quality-weighted consensus sequences were built per RNA molecule. Non-functional sequences were discarded, and so were lower-count sequences lying one edit away from another sequence. Based on a fit of two negative binomial distributions, barcode sub-clusters having less than 20% of the maximum read count were discarded. The raw public reads went through TCRdb reprocessing: fastp at Q25, MiXCR clone calling, in-frame beta chains kept. Under each unique CDR3 protein, matching rows form one entry showing the most common genes and DNA. The V and J calls reflect TCRdb's pipeline rather than the authors' work. The sample profile shows 400,000 to 600,000 distinct CDR3 sequences; over 20% of them were found once. About 0.8% of the sample comes from the top ten.

Relative to germline, V is missing 0 bases and J is missing 3 bases, with 2 bases of the junction outside any gene match. CDR3 length: 15 amino acids, cysteine to phenylalanine. The retained sequence is limited to the CDR3, 45 bases, with the frame set at the first base. Looking up the germline V gene yields CDR1 LGHNA and CDR2 YSLEER. In this chain, TRBV4-3 is recombined with TRBJ2-7, and 10 junctional nucleotides match TRBD2. The specimen was naive CD8+ T cells from blood, with Jurkat cell RNA spiked in. The sample's cell subset or site label, in plain terms: FACS-sorted CD8+CD4-CCR7+CD45RA+ naive T cells. The clonotype originates from a human donor in good health. Some libraries in this study had Jurkat cell RNA spiked in. The nucleotides are TGCGCCAGCAGCCAAGAGGCTAGCGGGAGCTACGAGCAGTACTTC. Its protein reads: CASSQEASGSYEQYF.